The sequence of this T cell receptor (beta chain) was determined in a study of molecular identifiers for immune sequencing clone quantification. Study details: Replicate experiments took RNA from about 20,000 or 100,000 naive CD8 cells, divided it five ways and sequenced four. The study, taken as a whole, reports: Sizes of clones that are highly expanded could be underestimated (if identical TCR molecules share a barcode). Spiked Jurkat TCR RNA equivalent to one cell was reportedly detectable in about a million naive cells.

This clonotype was counted at least ten times. The target antigen is unknown. The authors built bulk TCR libraries by previously described methods with listed TCR primers. Via MiXCR, TCRdb re-called the PCR reads, giving one row per CDR3 protein. This table holds under 800,000 distinct CDR3 sequences, roughly 25% found once. The source material was naive CD8+ T cells from blood, with Jurkat cell RNA spiked in. Subset of the sample: FACS-sorted CD8+CD4-CCR7+CD45RA+ naive T cells. The sequence was collected from a human donor in good health. Some libraries in this study had Jurkat cell RNA spiked in.

CDR3 coding DNA: TGTGCCAGCAGTCCGCCTAAAACAGGGTCCGGGGAGCTGTTTTTT. It codes for CASSPPKTGSGELFF. This chain joins TRBV12-3 or TRBV12-4 and TRBJ2-2, with D perhaps TRBD1 (6 bases). This CDR3 region has 15 residues. The V end was cut by 5 bases, the J end by 6 bases, with 16 bases between.